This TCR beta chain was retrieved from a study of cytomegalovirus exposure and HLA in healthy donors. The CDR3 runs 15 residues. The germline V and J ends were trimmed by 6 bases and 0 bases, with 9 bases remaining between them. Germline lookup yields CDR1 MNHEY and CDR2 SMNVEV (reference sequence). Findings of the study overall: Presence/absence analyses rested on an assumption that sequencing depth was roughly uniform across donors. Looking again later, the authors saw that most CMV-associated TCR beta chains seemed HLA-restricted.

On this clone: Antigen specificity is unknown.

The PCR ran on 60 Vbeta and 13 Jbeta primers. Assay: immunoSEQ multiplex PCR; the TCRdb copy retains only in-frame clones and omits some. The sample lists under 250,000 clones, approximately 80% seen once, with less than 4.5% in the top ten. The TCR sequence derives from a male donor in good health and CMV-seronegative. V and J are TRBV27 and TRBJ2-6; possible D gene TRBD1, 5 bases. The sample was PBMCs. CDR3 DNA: TGTGCCAGCAGAGAAACAGGCTCTGGGGCCAACGTCCTGACTTTC. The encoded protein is CASRETGSGANVLTF.